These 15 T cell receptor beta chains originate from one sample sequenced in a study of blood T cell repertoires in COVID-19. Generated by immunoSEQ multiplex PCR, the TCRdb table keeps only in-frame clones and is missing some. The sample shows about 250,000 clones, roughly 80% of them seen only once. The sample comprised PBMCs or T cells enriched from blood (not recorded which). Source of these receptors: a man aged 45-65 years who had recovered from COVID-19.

CDR3 amino acids: CASSQGTSVLETQYF. The CDR3 DNA reads as TGCGCCAGCAGCCAAGGGACTAGCGTTTTGGAGACCCAGTACTTC. The J gene is TRBJ2-5, the V gene TRBV4-1, with 9 bases matching TRBD2. Trimming removed 1 base from V and 5 bases from J; junction bases left unmatched: 5. Germline-derived CDR1 and CDR2 are MGHRA and YSYEKL. This CDR3 is built from 15 residues.

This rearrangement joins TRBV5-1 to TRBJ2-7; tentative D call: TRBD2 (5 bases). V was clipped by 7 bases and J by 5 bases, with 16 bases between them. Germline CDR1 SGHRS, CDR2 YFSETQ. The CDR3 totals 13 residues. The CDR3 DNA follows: TGCGCCAGCTTCACTTTGCCCGGGGACGAGCAGTACTTC. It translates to CASFTLPGDEQYF.

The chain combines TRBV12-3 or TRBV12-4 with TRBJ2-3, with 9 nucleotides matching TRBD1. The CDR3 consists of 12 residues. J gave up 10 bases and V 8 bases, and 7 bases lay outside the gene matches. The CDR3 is CASSTGGRAQYF. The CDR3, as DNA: TGTGCCAGCTCAACAGGGGGCCGGGCGCAGTATTTT.

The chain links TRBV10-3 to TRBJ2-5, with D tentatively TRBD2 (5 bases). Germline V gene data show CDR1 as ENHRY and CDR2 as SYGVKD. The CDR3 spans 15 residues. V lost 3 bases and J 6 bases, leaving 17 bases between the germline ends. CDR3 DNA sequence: TGTGCCATCAGTGACGGAGTTTCTCCGGGAAAGACCCAGTACTTC. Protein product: CAISDGVSPGKTQYF.

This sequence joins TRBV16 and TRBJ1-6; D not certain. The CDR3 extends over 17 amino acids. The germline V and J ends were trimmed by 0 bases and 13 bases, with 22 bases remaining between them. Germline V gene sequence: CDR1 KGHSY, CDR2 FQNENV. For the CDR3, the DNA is TGTGCCAGCAGCCAATCTAATCAGGTCCCGATTTTTGGGCCCCTCCACTTT. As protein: CASSQSNQVPIFGPLHF.

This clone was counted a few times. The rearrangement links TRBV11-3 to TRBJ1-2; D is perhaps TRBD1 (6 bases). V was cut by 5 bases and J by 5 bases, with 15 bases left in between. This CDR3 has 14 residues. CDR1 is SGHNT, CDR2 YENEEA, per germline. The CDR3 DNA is TGTGCCAGCAGCCCGGGCGGGGGCGCTTATGGCTACACCTTC. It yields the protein CASSPGGGAYGYTF.

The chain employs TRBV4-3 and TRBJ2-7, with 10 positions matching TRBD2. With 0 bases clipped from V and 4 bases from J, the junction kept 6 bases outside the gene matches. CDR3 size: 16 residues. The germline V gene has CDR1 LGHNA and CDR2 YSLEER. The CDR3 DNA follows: TGCGCCAGCAGCCAAGACCCTAGCGGGAGCGGGTACGAGCAGTACTTC. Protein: CASSQDPSGSGYEQYF.

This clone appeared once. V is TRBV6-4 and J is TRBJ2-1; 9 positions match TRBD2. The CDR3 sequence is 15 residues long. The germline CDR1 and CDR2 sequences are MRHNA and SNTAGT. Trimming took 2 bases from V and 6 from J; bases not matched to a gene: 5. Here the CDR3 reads CASSDGSGRSNEQFF. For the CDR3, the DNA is TGTGCCAGCAGTGACGGTAGCGGGAGATCCAATGAGCAGTTCTTC.

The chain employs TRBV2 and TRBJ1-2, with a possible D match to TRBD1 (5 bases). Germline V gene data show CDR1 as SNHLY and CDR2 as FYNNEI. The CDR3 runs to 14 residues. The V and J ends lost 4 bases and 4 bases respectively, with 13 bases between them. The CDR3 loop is CASSGWGEVYGYTF. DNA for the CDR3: TGTGCCAGCAGTGGTTGGGGGGAGGTCTATGGCTACACCTTC.

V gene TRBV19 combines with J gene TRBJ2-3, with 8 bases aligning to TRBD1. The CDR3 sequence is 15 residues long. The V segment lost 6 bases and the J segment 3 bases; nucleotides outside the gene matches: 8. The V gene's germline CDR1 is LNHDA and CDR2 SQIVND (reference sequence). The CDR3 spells CASRARGPRTDTQYF. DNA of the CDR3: TGTGCCAGTAGGGCCAGGGGGCCGCGAACAGATACGCAGTATTTT.

CDR3 loop: CASSSNWRQFF. The CDR3 DNA reads as TGCGCCAGCAGCTCTAATTGGAGGCAGTTCTTC. The rearrangement links TRBV5-1 to TRBJ2-1; no reliable D call. The CDR3 extends over 11 amino acids. V lost 3 bases and J lost 12, with 10 bases in between. Germline V lookup: CDR1 SGHRS, CDR2 YFSETQ.

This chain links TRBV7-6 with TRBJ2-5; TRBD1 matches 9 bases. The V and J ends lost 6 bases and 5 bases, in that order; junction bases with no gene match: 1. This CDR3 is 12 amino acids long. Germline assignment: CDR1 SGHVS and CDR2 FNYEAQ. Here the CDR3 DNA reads TGTGCCAGCAGAGGACAGGGGGAGACCCAGTACTTC. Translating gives CASRGQGETQYF.

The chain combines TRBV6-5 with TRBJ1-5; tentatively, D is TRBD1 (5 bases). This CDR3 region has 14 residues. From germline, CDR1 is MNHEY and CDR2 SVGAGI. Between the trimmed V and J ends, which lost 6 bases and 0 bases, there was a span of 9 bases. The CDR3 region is CASRGRVSNQPQHF. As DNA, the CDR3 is TGTGCCAGCAGGGGCAGGGTTAGCAATCAGCCCCAGCATTTT.

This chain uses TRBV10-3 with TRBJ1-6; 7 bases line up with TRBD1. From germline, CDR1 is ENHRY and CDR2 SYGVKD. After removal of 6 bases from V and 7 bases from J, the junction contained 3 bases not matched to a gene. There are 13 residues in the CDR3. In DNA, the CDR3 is TGTGCCATCAGGGACAGGAACAATTCACCCCTCCACTTT. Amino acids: CAIRDRNNSPLHF.

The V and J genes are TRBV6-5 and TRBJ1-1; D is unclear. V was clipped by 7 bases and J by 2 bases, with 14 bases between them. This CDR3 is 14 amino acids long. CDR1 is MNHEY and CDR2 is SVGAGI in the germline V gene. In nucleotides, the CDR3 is TGTGCCAGCACCCTGGCGGAGATCAACACTGAAGCTTTCTTT. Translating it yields CASTLAEINTEAFF.